Following are 2 T cell receptor beta chains from one sample sequenced in a study of T cells after yellow fever vaccination. TCRdb ran MiXCR on the 5' RACE reads and lists one entry per CDR3 protein. The sample contains 500,000 to 650,000 distinct CDR3 sequences, around 17% of which appear only once. The material sequenced was PBMCs, taken 5 days after the first yellow fever vaccination. These receptors all come from a man aged 18 to 30 who received the YFV17D yellow fever vaccine.

The rearrangement uses TRBV6-4 and TRBJ2-3; the match to TRBD1 covers 12 bases. V lost 2 bases and J lost 4; bases outside the gene matches: 1. Germline V CDR1 and CDR2: MRHNA, SNTAGT. The CDR3 consists of 15 residues. CDR3 region: CASSDGTGGADTQYF. In DNA form, the CDR3 reads TGTGCCAGCAGTGACGGGACAGGGGGCGCAGATACGCAGTATTTT.

This CDR3 is CASSSLRTGGNEQFF. The CDR3 DNA follows: TGTGCCAGCAGCTCCCTTCGGACAGGGGGCAATGAGCAGTTCTTC. The chain combines TRBV11-2 with TRBJ2-1, with 10 bases that match TRBD1. V shed 4 bases, J shed 6 bases, and the junction held 6 bases outside the gene matches. CDR3 size: 15 residues. CDR1 is SGHAT and CDR2 is FQNNGV in the germline V gene.